This TCR beta chain came from a study of cytomegalovirus exposure and HLA in healthy donors (dated by TCRdb to 2017 to 2019). Regarding the research as a whole: An earlier analysis of some 600 of the donors reported about 260 Gb of sequence data and 117 million unique TCR beta sequences obtained from 180 million or so T cells. Genome-wide SNP genotypes for about 65% of the roughly 670 donors were used in a later genetic analysis, which treated that subset as a discovery cohort. Donor age, sex, ethnicity and CMV serostatus were compiled together with the repertoire data. The study combined high-throughput TCR immunosequencing, statistical association of individual TCRs with disease status, and machine learning to predict cytomegalovirus infection status. An earlier analysis of several hundred of the donors used high-throughput TCR beta sequencing to judge whether each TCR beta V gene segment behaved as functional or pseudogenic. Rather than using new phenotypic data, the later analysis identified candidate immune exposures from TCR beta sequences and from how often those sequences occurred across donors. An early release covering roughly 600 HLA-typed donors comprised 300 to 350 gigabases of sequencing data and around 85 million unique TCR sequences. Typing coverage differed by locus: A, B, C, DRB1 and DQB1 were typed in roughly 620-630 donors, DQA1 in 522, DPA1 in around 600, and DPB1 in 400 to 480. Among 350 to 400 genotyped donors of the cohort, an average of approximately 240,000 unique TCR beta nucleotide sequences were sequenced per donor, 15% to 20% of them non-productive. The study aimed to test whether cataloging public T cell receptors could reveal signatures of past pathogen exposure. The study profiled the T cell repertoires of hundreds of subjects by immunosequencing and related them to cytomegalovirus serostatus. In a later analysis, previously published TCR beta repertoires from 500 to 750 donors were re-analyzed and high-resolution HLA genotyping was added so that TCR occurrence patterns could be studied. Because of strong linkage in the cohort, four or five DR-DQ haplotypes were treated as single units for association and clustering. The genetic ancestry cluster associated with self-reported Caucasian donors included around 76% of the roughly 400 genotyped donors. Both class I and class II loci were covered by HLA typing, at four-digit resolution. All discovery cohort repertoires had been generated using a single sequencing platform. A separate validation cohort of roughly 130 different subjects was used in addition to the roughly 620-subject first cohort. Beyond this particular receptor, the publication reports: A later genetic analysis associated a missense DCLRE1C variant with V-gene and J-gene trimming of TCR beta chains, and an independent cohort replicated the association. In a later analysis, TCR association rates were found to vary across HLA loci, with the most associated TCRs seen for DRB1 alleles and the fewest for HLA-C alleles. The classifier was reported to diagnose cytomegalovirus status with high specificity and sensitivity in both the original cohort and the validation cohort. Strong co-occurrence of HLA alleles, especially DR and DQ, made assigning TCR associations to individual alleles difficult. The 87-base-pair reads could not distinguish some IMGT-functional V segments, including TRBV6-2 and TRBV6-3, so those segments were excluded. Immune exposure information for the cohort was limited to CMV serostatus. A further reported finding was that TCR beta sequences accurately predicted the HLA-A and HLA-B alleles for most subjects in the first cohort. An earlier analysis of approximately 530 of the donors showed that most TCR beta V segments appeared in productive rearrangements either about 87% or about 30% of the time, which broadly matched IMGT annotations. Because some donors lacked HLA typing at each locus, the association tests relied only on the typed subset. In a later genetic analysis, fewer N-insertions in productive TCRs were reported among donors in an Asian-associated ancestry cluster than the approximately 710-donor mean. In vitro tests confirmed that a few of the cytomegalovirus-associated TCR beta chains recognize cytomegalovirus antigens. The sequencing pipeline was judged likely to have produced a cluster of highly shared sequence variants as a technical artifact. Specific HLA alleles were associated with 15,000 to 20,000 TCR beta sequences at a false discovery rate of 0.05 in a later analysis. The presence/absence analyses assumed that sequencing depth was roughly uniform across donors, and that assumption may not be true. Several of the top co-occurrence clusters appeared to be linked to parvovirus B19, influenza, CMV and Epstein-Barr virus, according to a later analysis. Most TCR sequences were observed very rarely across donors, whereas some public TCRs were present in many individuals. Most CMV-associated TCR beta chains appeared to be HLA-restricted in a later analysis, and the HLA associations seemed to be driven largely by CMV exposure. In a later analysis, HLA-associated TCR beta chains showed more clonal expansion and lower generation probabilities than non-associated chains that were equally common. In this cohort, only TCR beta chains were sequenced, and detectable features were limited by the absence of alpha or paired-chain data. Linkage disequilibrium might explain the correlated functional status among segregating V segments, but an unknown experimental factor could not be excluded. Because counts were too low, under 20 rarely observed V segments, including chromosome 9 orphons, were left out of the earlier analysis of 587 of the donors. The study listed 164 TCR beta chains as associated with cytomegalovirus. The authors suggested that the approach could potentially be extended to other disease states and immunological phenotypes.

In total, just over 650 healthy bone marrow donors made up the cohort. At the time of sampling, every cohort member was nominally healthy, though immune exposures that went unrecorded were likely present. The donor was CMV seronegative and belonged to the group of around 400 seronegative cohort members. A peripheral blood sample was collected from each donor, and TCR beta sequencing was performed on peripheral blood mononuclear cells. Genomic DNA extraction from the blood cell samples was performed with the Qiagen DNeasy Blood Extraction Kit. The germline V gene gives CDR1 as MGHRA and CDR2 as YSYEKL. From the cysteine up to the phenylalanine, the CDR3 has a length of 12 residues. Of the read, only the CDR3 DNA is kept; its 36 bases are in frame from base 1. A distance of 8 bases separates the germline ends of V and J, which lose 0 bases and 12 bases respectively. Receptors were amplified or captured by the immunoSEQ multiplex PCR assay. A mixture of 60 forward primers for TCR Vbeta segments and 13 reverse primers for TCR Jbeta segments was used in the multiplex PCR. Amplification of the CDR3 region of rearranged TCR beta genes was performed with a multiplex PCR assay on genomic DNA. Amplified TCR beta libraries were sequenced as 87-base-pair reads on the Illumina HiSeq System. The published analysis was carried out like this. Across the roughly 700 repertoires, a later analysis counted 80 million or so unique TCR beta chains, 9 million to 14 million of which were shared by at least two donors. Raw reads were error-corrected and collapsed into unique sequences by a nearest-neighbor algorithm in which closely related sequences were merged to remove PCR and sequencing errors. To assign V, D and J gene segments, CDR3 sequences were aligned to IMGT reference sequences. For a sequence to be retained, a match of at least six nucleotides was required to both a V gene segment and a J gene segment. A rearrangement counted as productive if the CDR3 had no stop codons and remained in frame with V and J, and every other rearrangement counted as non-productive. CDR3 was defined according to IMGT convention as the region running from the second conserved V-encoded cysteine to the conserved J-encoded phenylalanine. The earlier analysis of 587 of the donors excluded sequences that lacked an unambiguous match to a single V gene segment. In an earlier analysis of 587 of the donors, V segments were called functional above 56.7% productive rearrangements and were called segregating when the between-donor standard deviation exceeded 5%. To diagnose cytomegalovirus status from the catalog of TCR beta chain sequences, a statistical classification framework was built. In a later analysis, TCR nucleotide sequences were compared against IMGT/GENE-DB human TR gene sequences so that V and J genes could be assigned. The TCRdist pipeline was used in a later analysis to assign CDR3 sequences and most-parsimonious VDJ recombination scenarios. In a later analysis, each TCR beta chain was defined by its CDR3 amino acid sequence together with its V-gene family, and reads lacking a unique V-gene family were excluded. A later analysis removed several hundred highly shared, low-generation-probability nucleotide sequences to deal with suspected cross-contamination and a sequencing artifact. For each public chain, a later analysis derived a clonal expansion index from normalized ranks of inferred template counts within each repertoire. Generation probabilities in a later analysis came from a VDJ recombination model fitted to out-of-frame rearrangements, and those results were checked against IGoR. Hypergeometric tests were used in a later analysis to score TCR-TCR, TCR-HLA and TCR-CMV co-occurrence, with a repertoire-size bias correction applied to the TCR pairs. To estimate false discovery rates, a later analysis permuted the HLA or CMV assignments 20 times. A later analysis grouped co-occurring TCRs with DBSCAN, adding TCRdist sequence similarity when clustering within HLA-allele-positive subsets. For co-occurrence clustering, repertoires with fewer than 30,000 or more than 120,000 public chains were excluded, along with roughly five repertoires with anomalous nucleotide sharing. As stored in TCRdb, this immuneACCESS dataset retains in-frame rearrangements with V and J assigned. A fraction of the clones does not appear; measured against another copy, unresolved V genes explain less than half of the discrepancy, and the remainder lacks a known reason. V and J calls plus clone size are reproduced from that table; the DNA served to infer D and trimming. The sample's table lists a count of 70,000 or so clones. Roughly 0.8% of the sample lies in the top ten.

Points on this clone: The target of this receptor is not known.

The specimen sequenced was PBMCs. This sequence originates from a boy younger than 18 in good health and CMV-seronegative. The chain couples TRBV4-1 to TRBJ1-4; the D gene remains uncertain. The nucleotides read TGCGCCAGCAGCCAAGAGCCCGGGGAACTGTTTTTT. Its amino acids are CASSQEPGELFF.